This TCR beta chain appears in the sequencing data of a study of blood T cell repertoires in COVID-19. At the level of the study: COVID-19 samples from acute and convalescent phases originated in the United States, Italy and Spain. PBMCs, B-cell-depleted T cells, or T cells provided the cDNA or gDNA that made up the material.

Germline-derived CDR1 and CDR2 are KGHSH and LQKENI. This CDR3 is built from 15 residues. V shed 4 bases, J shed 9 bases, and the junction held 9 bases outside the gene matches. Source study methods: Nucleated cell number was recorded as an estimate derived from reference gene primer amplification. Produced via immunoSEQ multiplex PCR; TCRdb's table is partial and in-frame only. The V and J calls and the clone size are those of that table, but D and trimming were determined from the DNA. The profile shows hundreds of thousands of clones, 83% of them singletons. The sequenced sample was peripheral blood. The V and J genes are TRBV18 and TRBJ2-5; 12 bases match TRBD1. This clonotype originated in a woman aged 65 to 85 with active or convalescent COVID-19. The DNA of the CDR3 is TGTGCCAGCTCACAACCGGGACAGGGGGCTGGGTCCCAGTACTTC. Its translation is CASSQPGQGAGSQYF.